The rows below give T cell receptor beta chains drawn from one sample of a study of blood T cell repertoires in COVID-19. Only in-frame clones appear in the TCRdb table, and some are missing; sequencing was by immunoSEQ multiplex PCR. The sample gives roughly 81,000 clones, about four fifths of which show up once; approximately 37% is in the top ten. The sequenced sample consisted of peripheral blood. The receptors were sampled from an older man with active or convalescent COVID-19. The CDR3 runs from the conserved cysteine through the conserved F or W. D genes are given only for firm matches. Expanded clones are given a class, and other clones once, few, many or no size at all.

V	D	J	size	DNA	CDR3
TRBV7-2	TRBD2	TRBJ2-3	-	TGTGCCAGCAGCTTGAGGACTAGCGGGTATGGGGATACGCAGTATTTT	CASSLRTSGYGDTQYF
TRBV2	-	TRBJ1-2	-	TGTGCCAGCAGACCCCTACGGGGGGGTGGCTACACCTTC	CASRPLRGGGYTF
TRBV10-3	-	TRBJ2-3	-	TGTGCCATCGATGCCGGGGAAGATACGCAGTATTTT	CAIDAGEDTQYF
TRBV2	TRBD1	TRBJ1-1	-	TGTGCGAGCATGGGACAGGGGACGATGAACACTGAAGCTTTCTTT	CASMGQGTMNTEAFF
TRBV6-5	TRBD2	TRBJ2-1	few	TGTGCCAGCAGTTACCAGGGAGTAGCGGGGTACAATGAGCAGTTCTTC	CASSYQGVAGYNEQFF
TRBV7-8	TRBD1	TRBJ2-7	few	TGTGCCAGCAGGACAGGGCCCGTCTCCTACGAGCAGTACTTC	CASRTGPVSYEQYF
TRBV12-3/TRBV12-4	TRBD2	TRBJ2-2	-	TGTGCCAGCAGCCGGGACTATACCGGGGAGCTGTTTTTT	CASSRDYTGELFF
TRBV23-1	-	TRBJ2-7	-	TGCGCCAGCAGTCGCAGGGGTTTTAGCTCCTACGAGCAGTACTTC	CASSRRGFSSYEQYF
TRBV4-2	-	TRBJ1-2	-	TGTGCCAGCAGCCAAGGAGGGCTCTATGGCTACACCTTC	CASSQGGLYGYTF
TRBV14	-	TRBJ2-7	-	TGTGCCAGCAGCCAAGCGATAGAACCCTACGAGCAGTACTTC	CASSQAIEPYEQYF
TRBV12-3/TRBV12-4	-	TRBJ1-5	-	TGTGCCAGCAGTTTAGAACCCGGTGAGCCCCAGCATTTT	CASSLEPGEPQHF
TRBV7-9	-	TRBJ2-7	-	TGTGCCAGCAGCTTAGGGGCAGGGCTTTTGGGGGAGCAGTACTTC	CASSLGAGLLGEQYF
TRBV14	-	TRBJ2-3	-	TGTGCCAGCAGCCAATGGGGCTCGCCCACAGATACGCAGTATTTT	CASSQWGSPTDTQYF
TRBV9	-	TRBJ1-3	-	TGTGCCAGCAGCGCACAGGGACACCTCTCTGGAAACACCATATATTTT	CASSAQGHLSGNTIYF
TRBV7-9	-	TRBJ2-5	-	TGTGCCAGCAGCTTAGGTATTAGAATAGAGACCCAGTACTTC	CASSLGIRIETQYF
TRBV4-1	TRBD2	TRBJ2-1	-	TGCGCCAGCAGCCAAGAGGAGACTAGCGGGAGGAATGAGCAGTTCTTC	CASSQEETSGRNEQFF
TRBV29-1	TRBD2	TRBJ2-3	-	TGCAGCGTTGGACTAGCGACCGAGTATTTT	CSVGLATEYF
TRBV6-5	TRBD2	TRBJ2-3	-	TGTGCCAGCAGCAGAGCGGGAAGCACAGATACGCAGTATTTT	CASSRAGSTDTQYF
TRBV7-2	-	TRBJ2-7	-	TGTGCCAGCAGCCCGCAGTCAGGGTATTTGAACGAGCAGTACTTC	CASSPQSGYLNEQYF
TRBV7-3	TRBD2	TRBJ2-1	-	TGTGCCAGCAGCTCTCTAGCGGGGGGGAACAATGAGCAGTTCTTC	CASSSLAGGNNEQFF
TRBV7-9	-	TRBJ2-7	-	TGTGCCAGCAGCCGACAGGCGTCCTACGAGCAGTACTTC	CASSRQASYEQYF
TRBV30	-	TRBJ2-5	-	TGTGCCTGGAATCGTAGACAAGAGACCCAGTACTTC	CAWNRRQETQYF
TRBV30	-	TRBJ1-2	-	TGTGCCTGGAGTCGGGGCAGGGGTGCTAACTATGGCTACACCTTC	CAWSRGRGANYGYTF
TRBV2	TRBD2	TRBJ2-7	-	TGTGCCAGCAAGGGTAGCGGGAGGGCCGCTGAGCAGTACTTC	CASKGSGRAAEQYF
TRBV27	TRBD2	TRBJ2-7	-	TGTGCCAGCAGTTTATCACCTAGCGGGGCGTTTGAGCAGTACTTC	CASSLSPSGAFEQYF
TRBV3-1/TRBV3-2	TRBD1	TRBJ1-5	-	TGTGCCAGCAGCCAATCAGGGGACAGCGTTCAGCCCCAGCATTTT	CASSQSGDSVQPQHF
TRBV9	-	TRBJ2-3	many	TGTGCCGGCAGCCTCGGGGGACTTAGCACAGATACGCAGTATTTT	CAGSLGGLSTDTQYF
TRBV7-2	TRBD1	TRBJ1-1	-	TGTGCCAGCAGCTTGAGGACAGGGATGAACACTGAAGCTTTCTTT	CASSLRTGMNTEAFF
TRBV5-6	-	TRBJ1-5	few	TGTGCCAGCAGCTTGGGGCGAGTCGGGAATCAACCCCAGCATTTT	CASSLGRVGNQPQHF
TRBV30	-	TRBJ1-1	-	TGTGCCGGCGTCCGGACTTTTGCGGGGACTGAAGCTTTCTTT	CAGVRTFAGTEAFF
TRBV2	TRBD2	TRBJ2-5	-	TGTGCCAGCAGTGATCGGAGCGGGAGGGCCCAAGAGACCCAGTACTTC	CASSDRSGRAQETQYF
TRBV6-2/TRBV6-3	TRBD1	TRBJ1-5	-	TGTGCCAGCAGTCAGGGCAGGGGGACCCCCCAGCCCCAGCATTTT	CASSQGRGTPQPQHF
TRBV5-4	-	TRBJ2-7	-	TGTGCCAGCAGCAGGGCAGGAGGGGTGAAACTCTCCTACGAGCAGTACTTC	CASSRAGGVKLSYEQYF
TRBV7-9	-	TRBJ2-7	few	TGTGCCAGCAGACCCAACTTCAGGGGTCGAGAAAACGAGCAGTACTTC	CASRPNFRGRENEQYF
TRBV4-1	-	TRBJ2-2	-	TGCGCCAGCAGCCCGAGAGCAGGCACCGGGGAGCTGTTTTTT	CASSPRAGTGELFF
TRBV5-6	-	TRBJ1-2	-	TGTGCCAGCAGCTTGGGACAGGCTAGCTACACCTTC	CASSLGQASYTF
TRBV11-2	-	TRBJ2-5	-	TGTGCCAGCAGCTCTAGTTTCATGGAGACCCAGTACTTC	CASSSSFMETQYF